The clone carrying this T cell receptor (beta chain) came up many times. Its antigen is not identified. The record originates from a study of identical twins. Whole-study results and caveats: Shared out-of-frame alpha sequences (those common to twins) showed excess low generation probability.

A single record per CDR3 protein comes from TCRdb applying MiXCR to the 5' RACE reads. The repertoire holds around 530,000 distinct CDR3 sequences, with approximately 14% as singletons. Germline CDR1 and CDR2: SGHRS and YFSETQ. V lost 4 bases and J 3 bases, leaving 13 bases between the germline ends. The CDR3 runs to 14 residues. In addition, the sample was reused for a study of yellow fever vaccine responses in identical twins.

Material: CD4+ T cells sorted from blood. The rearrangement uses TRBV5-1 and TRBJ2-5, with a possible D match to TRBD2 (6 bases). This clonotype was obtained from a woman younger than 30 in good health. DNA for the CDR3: TGCGCCAGCAGCCCCACGGGGGTTGAAGAGACCCAGTACTTC. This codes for CASSPTGVEETQYF.